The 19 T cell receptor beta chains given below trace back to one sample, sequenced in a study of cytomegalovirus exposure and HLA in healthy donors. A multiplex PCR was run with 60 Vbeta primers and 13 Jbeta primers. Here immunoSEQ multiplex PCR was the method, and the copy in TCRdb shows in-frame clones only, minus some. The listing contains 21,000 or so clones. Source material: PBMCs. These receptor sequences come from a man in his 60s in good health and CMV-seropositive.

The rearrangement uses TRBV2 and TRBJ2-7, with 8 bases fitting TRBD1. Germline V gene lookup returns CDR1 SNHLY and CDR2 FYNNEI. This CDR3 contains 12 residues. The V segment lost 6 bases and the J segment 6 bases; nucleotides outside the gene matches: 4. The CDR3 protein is CASRQGAAEQYF. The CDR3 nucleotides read TGTGCCAGCAGGCAGGGGGCCGCCGAGCAGTACTTC.

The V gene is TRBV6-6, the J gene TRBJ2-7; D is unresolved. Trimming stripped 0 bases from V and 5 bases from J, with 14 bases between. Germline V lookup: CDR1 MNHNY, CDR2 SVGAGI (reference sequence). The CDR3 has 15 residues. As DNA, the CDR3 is TGTGCCAGCAGTTACTCGAAAGGAGCGAACAACGAGCAGTACTTC. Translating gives CASSYSKGANNEQYF.

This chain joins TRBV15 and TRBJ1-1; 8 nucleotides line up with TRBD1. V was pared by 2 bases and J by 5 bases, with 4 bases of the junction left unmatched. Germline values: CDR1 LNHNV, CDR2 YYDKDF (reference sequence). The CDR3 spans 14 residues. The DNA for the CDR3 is TGTGCCACCAGCAGACTCAGGGGGCTGACTGAAGCTTTCTTT. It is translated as CATSRLRGLTEAFF.

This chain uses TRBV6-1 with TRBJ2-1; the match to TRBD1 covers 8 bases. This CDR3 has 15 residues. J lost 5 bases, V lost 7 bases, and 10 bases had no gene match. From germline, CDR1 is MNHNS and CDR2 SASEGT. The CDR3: CASTGTGGGDNEQFF. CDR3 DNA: TGTGCCAGCACGGGGACAGGAGGGGGTGACAATGAGCAGTTCTTC.

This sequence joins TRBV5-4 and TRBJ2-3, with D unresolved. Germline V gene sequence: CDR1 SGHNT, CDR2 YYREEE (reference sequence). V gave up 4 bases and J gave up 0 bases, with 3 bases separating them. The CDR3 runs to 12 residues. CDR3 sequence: CASSPSTDTQYF. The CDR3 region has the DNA TGTGCCAGCAGCCCTAGCACAGATACGCAGTATTTT.

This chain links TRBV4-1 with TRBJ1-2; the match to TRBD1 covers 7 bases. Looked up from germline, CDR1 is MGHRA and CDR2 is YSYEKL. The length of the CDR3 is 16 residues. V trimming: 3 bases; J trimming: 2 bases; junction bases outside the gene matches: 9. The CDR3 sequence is CASSHGRGGANYGYTF. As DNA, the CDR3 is TGCGCCAGCAGCCACGGAAGAGGGGGCGCCAACTATGGCTACACCTTC.

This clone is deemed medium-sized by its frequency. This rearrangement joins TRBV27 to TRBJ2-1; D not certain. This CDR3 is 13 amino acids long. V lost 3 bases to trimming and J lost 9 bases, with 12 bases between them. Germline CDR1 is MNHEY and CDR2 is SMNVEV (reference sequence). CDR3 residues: CASSFLVPGEQFF. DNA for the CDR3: TGTGCCAGCAGTTTTCTAGTACCTGGTGAGCAGTTCTTC.

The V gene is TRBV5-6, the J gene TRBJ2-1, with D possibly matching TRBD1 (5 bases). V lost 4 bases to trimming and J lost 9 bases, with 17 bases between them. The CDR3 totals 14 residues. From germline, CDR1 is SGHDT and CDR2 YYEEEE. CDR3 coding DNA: TGTGCCAGCAGCCGAACAGGCTCTATCGGTGAGCAGTTCTTC. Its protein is CASSRTGSIGEQFF.

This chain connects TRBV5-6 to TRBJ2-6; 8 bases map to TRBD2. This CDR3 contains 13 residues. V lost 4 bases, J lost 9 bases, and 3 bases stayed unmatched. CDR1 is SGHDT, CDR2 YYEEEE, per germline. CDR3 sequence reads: CASSTGTSNVLTF. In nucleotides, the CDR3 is TGTGCCAGCAGCACAGGGACTAGCAACGTCCTGACTTTC.

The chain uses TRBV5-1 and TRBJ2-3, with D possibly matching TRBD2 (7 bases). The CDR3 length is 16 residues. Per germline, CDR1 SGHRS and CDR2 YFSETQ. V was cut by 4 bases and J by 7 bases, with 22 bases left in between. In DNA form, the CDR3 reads TGCGCCAGCAGCCTGGGGGCTAGCGGTCCGTATAATACGCAGTATTTT. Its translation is CASSLGASGPYNTQYF. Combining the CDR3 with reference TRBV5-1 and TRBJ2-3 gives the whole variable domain KAGVTQTPRYLIKTRGQQVTLSCSPISGHRSVSWYQQTPGQGLQFLFEYFSETQRNKGNFPGRFSGRQFSNSRSEMNVSTLELGDSALYLCASSLGASGPYNTQYFGPGTRLTVL.

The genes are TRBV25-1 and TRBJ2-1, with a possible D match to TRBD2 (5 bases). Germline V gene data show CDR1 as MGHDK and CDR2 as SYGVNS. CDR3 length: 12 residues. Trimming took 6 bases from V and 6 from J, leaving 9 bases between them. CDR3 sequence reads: CASRWTRNEQFF. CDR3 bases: TGTGCCAGCAGATGGACTCGCAATGAGCAGTTCTTC.

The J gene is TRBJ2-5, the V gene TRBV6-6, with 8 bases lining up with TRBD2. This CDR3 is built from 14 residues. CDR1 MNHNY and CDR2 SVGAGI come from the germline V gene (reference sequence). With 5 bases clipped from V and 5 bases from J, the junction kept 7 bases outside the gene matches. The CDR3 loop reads CASSPAGVVETQYF. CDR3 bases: TGTGCCAGCAGTCCAGCGGGAGTTGTGGAGACCCAGTACTTC.

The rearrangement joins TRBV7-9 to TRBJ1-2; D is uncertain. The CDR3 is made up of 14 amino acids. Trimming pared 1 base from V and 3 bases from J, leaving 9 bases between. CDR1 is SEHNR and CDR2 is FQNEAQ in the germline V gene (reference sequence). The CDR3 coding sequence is TGTGCCAGCAGCTTAGGCGAGGGATACTATGGCTACACCTTC. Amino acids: CASSLGEGYYGYTF.

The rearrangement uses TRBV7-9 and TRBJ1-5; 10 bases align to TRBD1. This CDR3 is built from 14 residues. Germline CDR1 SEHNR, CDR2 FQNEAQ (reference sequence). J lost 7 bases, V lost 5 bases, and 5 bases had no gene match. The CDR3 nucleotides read TGTGCCAGCAGCAGGGGACAGGGGAACCAGCCCCAGCATTTT. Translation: CASSRGQGNQPQHF. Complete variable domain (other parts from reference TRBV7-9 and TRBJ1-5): DTGVSQNPRHKITKRGQNVTFRCDPISEHNRLYWYRQTLGQGPEFLTYFQNEAQLEKSRLLSDRFSAERPKGSFSTLEIQRTEQGDSAMYLCASSRGQGNQPQHFGDGTRLSIL.

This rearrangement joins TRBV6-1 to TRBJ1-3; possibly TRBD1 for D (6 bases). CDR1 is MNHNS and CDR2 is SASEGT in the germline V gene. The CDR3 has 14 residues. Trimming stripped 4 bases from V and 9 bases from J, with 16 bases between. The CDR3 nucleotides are TGTGCCAGCAGTGGGGACGGACAAGGGGGCACCATATATTTT. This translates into CASSGDGQGGTIYF.

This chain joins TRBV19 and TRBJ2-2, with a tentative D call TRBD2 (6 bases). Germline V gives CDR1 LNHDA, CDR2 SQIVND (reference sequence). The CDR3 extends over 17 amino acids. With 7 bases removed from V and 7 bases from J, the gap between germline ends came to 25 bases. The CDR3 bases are TGTGCCAGTACCATTAATCGGGGGAGCTCGCTTGTCGGGGAGCTGTTTTTT. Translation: CASTINRGSSLVGELFF. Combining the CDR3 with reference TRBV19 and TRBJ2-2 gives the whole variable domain DGGITQSPKYLFRKEGQNVTLSCEQNLNHDAMYWYRQDPGQGLRLIYYSQIVNDFQKGDIAEGYSVSREKKESFPLTVTSAQKNPTAFYLCASTINRGSSLVGELFFGEGSRLTVL.

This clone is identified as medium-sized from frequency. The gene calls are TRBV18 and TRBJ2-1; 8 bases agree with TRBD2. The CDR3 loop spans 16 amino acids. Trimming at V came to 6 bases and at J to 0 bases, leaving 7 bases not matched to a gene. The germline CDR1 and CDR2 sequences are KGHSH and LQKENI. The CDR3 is CASSPVSGGSYNEQFF. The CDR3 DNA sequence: TGTGCCAGCTCGCCCGTAAGCGGGGGCTCCTACAATGAGCAGTTCTTC.

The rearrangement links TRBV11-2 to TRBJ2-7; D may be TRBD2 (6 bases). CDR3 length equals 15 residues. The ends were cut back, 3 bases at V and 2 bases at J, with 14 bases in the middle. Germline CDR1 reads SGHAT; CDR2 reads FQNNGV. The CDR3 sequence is CASSFGAGRTYEQYF. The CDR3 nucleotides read TGTGCCAGCAGCTTTGGAGCGGGTAGGACCTACGAGCAGTACTTC.

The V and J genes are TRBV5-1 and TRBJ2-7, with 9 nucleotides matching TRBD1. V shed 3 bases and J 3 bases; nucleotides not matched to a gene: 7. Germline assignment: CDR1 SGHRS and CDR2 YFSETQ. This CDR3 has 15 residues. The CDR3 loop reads CASSSSGTGNYEQYF. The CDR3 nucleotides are TGCGCCAGCAGCTCCTCCGGGACAGGGAACTACGAGCAGTACTTC.